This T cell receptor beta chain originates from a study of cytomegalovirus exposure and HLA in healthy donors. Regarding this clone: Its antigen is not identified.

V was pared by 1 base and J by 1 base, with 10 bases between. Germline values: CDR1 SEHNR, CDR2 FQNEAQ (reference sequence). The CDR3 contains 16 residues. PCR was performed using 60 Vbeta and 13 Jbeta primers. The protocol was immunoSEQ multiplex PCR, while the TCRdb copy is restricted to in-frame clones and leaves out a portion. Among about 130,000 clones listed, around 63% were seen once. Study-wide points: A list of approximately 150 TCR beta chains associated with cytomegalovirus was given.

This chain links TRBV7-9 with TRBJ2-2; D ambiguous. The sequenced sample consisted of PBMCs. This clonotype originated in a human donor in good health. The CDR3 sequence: CASSLGLLVNTGELFF. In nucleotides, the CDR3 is TGTGCCAGCAGCTTAGGACTGCTTGTGAACACCGGGGAGCTGTTTTTT.